The source of this T cell receptor beta chain is a study of breast tumors, draining lymph nodes, adjacent tissues (dated by TCRdb to 2016 to 2017). Regarding the complete study: The study compared TCR beta repertoires across tumor, adjacent nontumor tissue and axillary lymph nodes from breast cancer patients. In human breast cancer, the study set out to evaluate how tumor, surrounding tissue and draining lymph node repertoires relate to one another and whether T cells may move between these sites.

The sample was run on an Illumina HiSeq 2000. Multiplex PCR amplification was used to build the TCR beta chain libraries. The amplified TCR beta chain products were analyzed by high-throughput sequencing. The public reads were run again by TCRdb, first through fastp at Q25 and then through MiXCR, and only productive beta chains were kept. All rows with the same CDR3 protein become a single entry with the most common DNA and genes. For this sample the table gives approximately 300,000 distinct CDR3 sequences, of which 30% to 35% were detected only once. Approximately 1% of the sample is held by the ten biggest clonotypes. What the authors observed across the whole study: The conclusion that tumor T cells originate in lymph nodes was presented as consistent with a hypothesis rather than as directly demonstrated. Tumor and nontumor tissue repertoires were significantly more similar in luminal-like than in basal-like breast cancer. Tumor T-cell repertoires showed less diversity than lymph node repertoires and more diversity than nontumor tissue repertoires, and tumor T-cell repertoires showed preferential V and J gene usage. The data were judged consistent with most tumor T cells deriving from the lymph node and then expanding within tumor tissue.

The CDR3 covers 13 residues, taking in both the cysteine and the phenylalanine. The only DNA kept is the CDR3, 39 bases in frame from the first base. CDR1 and CDR2 were assigned from the germline V gene as SGHDT and YYEEEE. Cut back by 4 bases and 5 bases, the V and J ends lie 12 bases apart. The axillary draining lymph nodes of breast cancer patients were the source of the lymph node samples. This clonotype was counted only a few times. The specificity of this receptor is unknown. Base qualities are not provided; no much larger clone lies one nucleotide away. The clonotype originates from a female donor with breast cancer. Some clones in this sample may be carry-over from other donors' samples. The sequencing input was axillary lymph node tissue. The sequence joins TRBV5-6 to TRBJ2-5; too little of a D gene remains to name it. The CDR3 amino acid sequence is: CASSLPVGETQYF. The bases read TGTGCCAGCAGCCTTCCGGTCGGGGAGACCCAGTACTTC.